This T cell receptor (beta chain) emerged from a study of T cell changes during pregnancy in multiple sclerosis. Germline-derived CDR1 and CDR2 are KGHSH and LQKENI. With 3 bases clipped from V and 10 bases from J, the junction kept 15 bases outside the gene matches. This CDR3 is built from 16 residues. Using immunoSEQ multiplex PCR, the repertoire was profiled, and TCRdb retains in-frame clones only, with some absent. This table has approximately 44,000 clones, about 90% appearing once. This sequence was found in a female donor with multiple sclerosis, enrolled in a pregnancy study. This chain joins TRBV18 and TRBJ2-1, with 7 bases aligning to TRBD1. The sample here was CD4+ T cells from peripheral blood mononuclear cells, taken before pregnancy. The CDR3 sequence is CASSPLRQGEGSEQFF. CDR3 nucleotides: TGTGCCAGCTCACCGCTTCGACAGGGAGAGGGCTCAGAGCAGTTCTTC.